These 22 T cell receptor beta chains were sequenced from one sample in a study of control samples from healthy donors and cancer patients. Generated by immunoSEQ multiplex PCR, the TCRdb table keeps only in-frame clones and is missing some. The sample has 95,000 to 130,000 clones, more than 85% seen once. The source material was blood. The source of these receptors is a man aged 25 to 40 in good health.

This clone appeared once. The chain has TRBV18 and TRBJ2-3; either TRBD1 or TRBD2 may fit D (5 bases each). Trimming shortened V by 4 bases and J by 6 bases, and 23 bases separated the two germline ends. The CDR3 totals 17 residues. CDR1 and CDR2 (germline): KGHSH, LQKENI. The CDR3 sequence: CASSLKNSRDGGDTQYF. The CDR3 DNA reads as TGTGCCAGCTCACTTAAGAACTCCCGGGACGGCGGGGATACGCAGTATTTT.

The chain recombines TRBV11-1 with TRBJ2-7, with 7 bases matching TRBD1. The germline V gene encodes CDR1 SGHAT and CDR2 FQDESV (reference sequence). CDR3 length: 14 residues. V gave up 5 bases and J gave up 7 bases; unmatched junction bases: 11. CDR3 DNA sequence: TGTGCCAGCAGCCGACACAGGGGACATACTGAGCAGTACGTC. Its translation: CASSRHRGHTEQYV.

The chain has TRBV11-2 and TRBJ2-1; D possibly corresponds to TRBD1 (5 bases). CDR1 and CDR2 from the germline V gene are SGHAT and FQNNGV. V was clipped by 2 bases and J by 5 bases, with 19 bases between them. The CDR3 runs to 17 residues. This chain's CDR3 is CASSLKLRQGRDNEQFF. CDR3 bases: TGTGCCAGCAGCTTAAAATTACGGCAGGGCAGGGACAATGAGCAGTTCTTC.

This chain connects TRBV6-5 to TRBJ2-3, with D perhaps matching TRBD2 (5 bases). The CDR3 totals 13 residues. Germline CDR1 and CDR2: MNHEY and SVGAGI. Trimming cost V 6 bases and J 1 base, with 8 bases left between them. The chain's CDR3 is CASRDSRTDTQYF. CDR3 DNA sequence: TGTGCCAGCAGGGACTCTCGCACAGATACGCAGTATTTT.

The V call is TRBV19, the J call TRBJ1-5, with 7 bases lining up with TRBD1. This CDR3 comprises 15 residues. The germline gives CDR1 LNHDA, CDR2 SQIVND (reference sequence). J gave up 7 bases and V 1 base, and 7 bases lay outside the gene matches. The CDR3, as DNA: TGTGCCAGTAGTATAGGGGCAGGGGGTCAACAGCCCCAGCATTTT. Translated: CASSIGAGGQQPQHF. The full variable domain, completed using reference TRBV19 and TRBJ1-5, is DGGITQSPKYLFRKEGQNVTLSCEQNLNHDAMYWYRQDPGQGLRLIYYSQIVNDFQKGDIAEGYSVSREKKESFPLTVTSAQKNPTAFYLCASSIGAGGQQPQHFGDGTRLSIL.

V usage is TRBV10-2 and J usage is TRBJ2-5; weak D call: TRBD1 (6 bases). There are 12 residues in the CDR3. Germline loops: CDR1 WSHSY, CDR2 SAAADI. The V end was cut by 2 bases, the J end by 5 bases, with 6 bases between. The CDR3 nucleotides are TGCGCCAGCAGTGAGGGACAGGAGACCCAGTACTTC. Translation gives CASSEGQETQYF.

This clone was counted a few times. This CDR3 reads CSVSDIAYGYTF. In DNA, the CDR3 is TGCAGCGTTTCCGACATCGCCTATGGCTACACCTTC. This chain uses TRBV29-1 with TRBJ1-2; D not certain. Germline lookup yields CDR1 SQVTM and CDR2 ANQGSEA. Trimming took off 5 bases at V and 4 bases at J, with 11 bases between the two ends. The length of the CDR3 is 12 residues.

This rearrangement joins TRBV5-1 to TRBJ1-5; D unresolved. Per germline, CDR1 SGHRS and CDR2 YFSETQ. The CDR3 has 15 amino acids. Between the trimmed V and J ends, which lost 2 bases and 3 bases, there was a span of 12 bases. The CDR3 region is CASSFGTGYNQPQHF. The CDR3 region has the DNA TGCGCCAGCAGCTTCGGTACGGGGTACAATCAGCCCCAGCATTTT. Based on the CDR3 plus reference TRBV5-1 and TRBJ1-5, the full variable domain is KAGVTQTPRYLIKTRGQQVTLSCSPISGHRSVSWYQQTPGQGLQFLFEYFSETQRNKGNFPGRFSGRQFSNSRSEMNVSTLELGDSALYLCASSFGTGYNQPQHFGDGTRLSIL.

The chain is built from TRBV19 and TRBJ1-1, with 7 bases lining up with TRBD1. This CDR3 contains 14 residues. The germline V gene has CDR1 LNHDA and CDR2 SQIVND (reference sequence). Trimming cost V 6 bases and J 4 bases; bases outside gene matches: 8. CDR3 sequence reads: CASRSTGISTEAFF. DNA of the CDR3: TGTGCCAGTAGGTCGACAGGGATTTCCACTGAAGCTTTCTTT.

This sequence joins TRBV5-1 and TRBJ2-3, with D unresolved. V lost 3 bases to trimming and J lost 4 bases, with 12 bases between them. Germline lookup yields CDR1 SGHRS and CDR2 YFSETQ. The CDR3 contains 14 residues. CDR3 sequence (DNA): TGCGCCAGCAGCTCGCCTGCTCCCCCAGATACGCAGTATTTT. Translated: CASSSPAPPDTQYF.

The chain employs TRBV12-3 or TRBV12-4 and TRBJ2-5, with 7 nucleotides matching TRBD2. V dropped 6 bases and J dropped 4; count of bases not matched to a gene: 5. The CDR3 sequence is 13 residues long. The CDR3 nucleotides read TGTGCCAGCAGGTGGGGGGGTTCAGAGACCCAGTACTTC. Protein: CASRWGGSETQYF.

The rearrangement uses TRBV5-5 and TRBJ2-3; no reliable D call. Trimming removed 4 bases from V and 4 bases from J, with 19 bases in between. Germline V lookup: CDR1 SGHKS, CDR2 YYEKEE (reference sequence). There are 16 residues in the CDR3. This chain's CDR3 is CASSGRAVLAADTQYF. CDR3 nucleotide sequence: TGTGCCAGCAGCGGTAGGGCCGTATTGGCCGCAGATACGCAGTATTTT.

This chain joins TRBV20-1 and TRBJ2-1, with D perhaps being TRBD1 or TRBD2 (6 bases each). V lost 5 bases and J lost 16, with 18 bases in between. Germline assignment: CDR1 DFQATT and CDR2 SNEGSKA (reference sequence). The CDR3 totals 11 residues. The DNA for the CDR3 is TGCAGTGCTCAGGGGTTCGGGGGTCGCTTCTTC. It is translated as CSAQGFGGRFF.

The CDR3 reads CASSTGTSELFF. The CDR3 DNA is TGTGCCAGCAGCACCGGGACTAGCGAGCTGTTTTTT. The chain is built from TRBV7-9 and TRBJ2-2, with 9 bases matching TRBD2. J gave up 11 bases and V 5 bases, and 3 bases lay outside the gene matches. CDR1 and CDR2 from the germline V gene are SEHNR and FQNEAQ (reference sequence). The CDR3 consists of 12 residues.

This chain connects TRBV24-1 to TRBJ1-2; D remains ambiguous. Germline CDR1 and CDR2: KGHDR and SFDVKD. Trimming shortened V by 4 bases and J by 6 bases, and 8 bases separated the two germline ends. The CDR3 is 12 residues long. CDR3 residues: CATSERPNGYTF. CDR3 in DNA: TGTGCCACCAGTGAAAGACCCAATGGCTACACCTTC.

For the CDR3, the DNA is TGCGCCAGCATGAGCGGGGGGGACATTAGCACAGATACGCAGTATTTT. It yields the protein CASMSGGDISTDTQYF. This chain joins TRBV5-1 and TRBJ2-3; 10 bases fit TRBD2. The CDR3 sequence is 16 residues long. V shed 6 bases and J 0 bases; nucleotides not matched to a gene: 7. Germline V gives CDR1 SGHRS, CDR2 YFSETQ.

The CDR3 sequence is CASSQQGSPRLNEQFF. For the CDR3, the DNA is TGTGCCAGCAGCCAGCAGGGGTCCCCCCGCCTCAATGAGCAGTTCTTC. The gene calls are TRBV5-6 and TRBJ2-1, with D possibly TRBD1 on 6 matching bases. The CDR3 has 16 residues. CDR1 is SGHDT, CDR2 YYEEEE, per germline. V was pared by 4 bases and J by 6 bases, with 20 bases between.

The genes are TRBV23-1 and TRBJ2-7; D remains ambiguous. TRBV23-1 is designated an ORF whose function remains uncertain. The CDR3 sequence is 14 residues long. The ends were cut back, 3 bases at V and 2 bases at J, with 11 bases in the middle. The CDR3 DNA reads TGCGCCAGCAGTCATGAAGGGCGAACCTACGAGCAGTACTTC. Translation: CASSHEGRTYEQYF.

The chain recombines TRBV5-5 with TRBJ2-4; 10 bases are shared with TRBD1. The J segment lost 3 bases and the V segment lost 4 bases, leaving 16 bases of the junction unmatched. The CDR3 runs to 19 residues. From germline, CDR1 is SGHKS and CDR2 YYEKEE (reference sequence). In nucleotides, the CDR3 is TGTGCCAGCAGCACCCGGGACAGGGGAGAGGTGGGGAACAAAAACATTCAGTACTTC. Its translation is CASSTRDRGEVGNKNIQYF.

The genes are TRBV27 and TRBJ1-4; the D gene is possibly TRBD1 (5 bases). CDR1 is MNHEY, CDR2 SMNVEV, per germline (reference sequence). Trimming pared 3 bases from V and 4 bases from J, leaving 15 bases between. The CDR3 loop spans 16 amino acids. The CDR3 sequence is CASSFSGPKVNEKLFF. CDR3 nucleotide sequence: TGTGCCAGCAGTTTTTCGGGACCGAAAGTTAATGAAAAACTGTTTTTT.

The chain carries TRBV5-1 and TRBJ1-4, with D possibly matching TRBD1 (5 bases). Trimming took 7 bases from V and 4 from J, leaving 17 bases between them. Germline V lookup: CDR1 SGHRS, CDR2 YFSETQ. The CDR3 sequence is 15 residues long. The CDR3 region has the DNA TGCGCCAGCGCAGTGGGCGCCGGGGGTAATGAAAAACTGTTTTTT. Translating it yields CASAVGAGGNEKLFF. Full variable domain (outside the CDR3, taken from reference TRBV5-1 and TRBJ1-4): KAGVTQTPRYLIKTRGQQVTLSCSPISGHRSVSWYQQTPGQGLQFLFEYFSETQRNKGNFPGRFSGRQFSNSRSEMNVSTLELGDSALYLCASAVGAGGNEKLFFGSGTQLSVL.

V gene TRBV9 combines with J gene TRBJ2-4; possible D gene TRBD2, 6 bases. The germline V gene encodes CDR1 SGDLS and CDR2 YYNGEE. The CDR3 loop spans 15 amino acids. V lost 3 bases to trimming and J lost 6 bases, with 16 bases between them. CDR3 amino acids: CASSEAGGQGNIQYF. The CDR3 DNA follows: TGTGCCAGCAGCGAGGCCGGAGGGCAGGGAAACATTCAGTACTTC.